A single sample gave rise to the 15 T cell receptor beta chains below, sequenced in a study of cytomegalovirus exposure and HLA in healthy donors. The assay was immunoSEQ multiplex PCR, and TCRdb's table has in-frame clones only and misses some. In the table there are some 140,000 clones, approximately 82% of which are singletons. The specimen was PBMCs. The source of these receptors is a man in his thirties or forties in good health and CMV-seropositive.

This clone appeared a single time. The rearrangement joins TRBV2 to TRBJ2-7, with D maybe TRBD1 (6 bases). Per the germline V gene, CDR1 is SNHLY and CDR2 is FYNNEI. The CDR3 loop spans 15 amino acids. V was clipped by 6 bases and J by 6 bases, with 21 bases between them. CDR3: CASRHRSTGKGEQYF. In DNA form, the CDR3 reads TGTGCCAGCAGGCACCGAAGTACAGGGAAGGGCGAGCAGTACTTC.

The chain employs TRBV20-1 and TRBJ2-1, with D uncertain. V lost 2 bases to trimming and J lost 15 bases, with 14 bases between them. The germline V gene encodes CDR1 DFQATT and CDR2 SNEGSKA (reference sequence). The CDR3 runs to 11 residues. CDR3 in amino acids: CSARHVQDPFF. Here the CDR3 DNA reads TGCAGTGCTAGACATGTCCAGGATCCGTTCTTC.

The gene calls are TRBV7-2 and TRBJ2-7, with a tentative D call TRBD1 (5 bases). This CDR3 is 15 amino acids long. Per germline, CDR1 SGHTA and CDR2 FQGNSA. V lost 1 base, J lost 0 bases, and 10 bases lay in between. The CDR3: CASSLEGHVSYEQYF. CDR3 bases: TGTGCCAGCAGCTTAGAAGGACACGTCTCCTACGAGCAGTACTTC.

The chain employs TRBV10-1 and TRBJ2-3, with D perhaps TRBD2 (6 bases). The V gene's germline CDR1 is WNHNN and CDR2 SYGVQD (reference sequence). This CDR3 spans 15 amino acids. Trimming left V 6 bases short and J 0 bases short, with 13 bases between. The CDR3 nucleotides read TGCGCCAGCAGCCCCGGGACTTCTAGCACAGATACGCAGTATTTT. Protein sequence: CASSPGTSSTDTQYF.

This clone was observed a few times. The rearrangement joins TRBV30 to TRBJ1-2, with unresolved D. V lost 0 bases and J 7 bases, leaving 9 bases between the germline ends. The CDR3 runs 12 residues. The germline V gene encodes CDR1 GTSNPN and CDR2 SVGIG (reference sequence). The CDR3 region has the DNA TGTGCCTGGAGTGTACGGGTCGGTGGCTACACCTTC. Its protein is CAWSVRVGGYTF.

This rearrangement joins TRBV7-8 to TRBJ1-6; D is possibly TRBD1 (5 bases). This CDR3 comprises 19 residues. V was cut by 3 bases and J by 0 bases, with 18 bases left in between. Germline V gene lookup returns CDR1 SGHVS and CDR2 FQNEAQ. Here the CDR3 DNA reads TGTGCCAGCAGCTTCGGCGGTGGGGCGACGGGCTCCTATAATTCACCCCTCCACTTT. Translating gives CASSFGGGATGSYNSPLHF.

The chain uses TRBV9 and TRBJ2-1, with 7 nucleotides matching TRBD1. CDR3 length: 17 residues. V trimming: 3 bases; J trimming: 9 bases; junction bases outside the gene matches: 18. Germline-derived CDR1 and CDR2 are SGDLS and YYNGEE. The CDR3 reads CASSAPYRGRRVGEQFF. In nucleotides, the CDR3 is TGTGCCAGCAGCGCCCCATACAGGGGCCGAAGAGTAGGTGAGCAGTTCTTC.

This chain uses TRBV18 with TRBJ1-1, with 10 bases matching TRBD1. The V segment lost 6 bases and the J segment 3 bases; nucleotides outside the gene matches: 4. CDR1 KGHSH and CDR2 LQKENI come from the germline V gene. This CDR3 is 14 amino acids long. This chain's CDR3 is CASSPGTGDTEAFF. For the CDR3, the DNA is TGTGCCAGCTCCCCCGGGACAGGGGACACTGAAGCTTTCTTT.

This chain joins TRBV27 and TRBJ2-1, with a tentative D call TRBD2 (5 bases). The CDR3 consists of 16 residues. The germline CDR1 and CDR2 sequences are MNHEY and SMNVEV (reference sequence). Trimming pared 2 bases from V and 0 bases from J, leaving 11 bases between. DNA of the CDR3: TGTGCCAGCAGTTTAAGTTTAGGGAGCTCCTACAATGAGCAGTTCTTC. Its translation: CASSLSLGSSYNEQFF.

CDR3 DNA sequence: TGTGCCAGCAGCCTCCTTGGACAGGCTCATGAGCAGTACTTC. It translates to CASSLLGQAHEQYF. The rearrangement links TRBV9 to TRBJ2-7; 7 nucleotides align to TRBD1. After removal of 4 bases from V and 7 bases from J, the junction contained 11 bases not matched to a gene. CDR1 and CDR2 (germline): SGDLS, YYNGEE. This CDR3 comprises 14 residues. Complete variable domain (other parts from reference TRBV9 and TRBJ2-7): DSGVTQTPKHLITATGQRVTLRCSPRSGDLSVYWYQQSLDQGLQFLIQYYNGEERAKGNILERFSAQQFPDLHSELNLSSLELGDSALYFCASSLLGQAHEQYFGPGTRLTVT.

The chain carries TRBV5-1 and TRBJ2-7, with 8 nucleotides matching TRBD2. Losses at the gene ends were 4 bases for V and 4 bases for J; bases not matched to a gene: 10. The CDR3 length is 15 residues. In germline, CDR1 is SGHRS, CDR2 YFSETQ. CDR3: CASSPAAGEIYEQYF. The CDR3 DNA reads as TGCGCCAGCAGCCCAGCAGCGGGAGAAATTTACGAGCAGTACTTC.

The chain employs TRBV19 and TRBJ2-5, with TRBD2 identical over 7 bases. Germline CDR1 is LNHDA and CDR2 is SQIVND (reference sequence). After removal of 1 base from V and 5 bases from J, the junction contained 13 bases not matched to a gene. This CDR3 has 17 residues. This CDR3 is CASSIGGGSPGGETQYF. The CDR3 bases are TGTGCCAGTAGTATAGGTGGCGGGAGCCCCGGTGGGGAGACCCAGTACTTC.

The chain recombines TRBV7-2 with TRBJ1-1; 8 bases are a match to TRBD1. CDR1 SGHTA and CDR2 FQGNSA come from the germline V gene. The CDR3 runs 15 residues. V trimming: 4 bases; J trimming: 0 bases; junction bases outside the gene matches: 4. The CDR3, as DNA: TGTGCCAGCAGCTCAGGGGGCTTGATGAACACTGAAGCTTTCTTT. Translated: CASSSGGLMNTEAFF. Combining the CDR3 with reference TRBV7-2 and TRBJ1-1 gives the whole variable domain GAGVSQSPSNKVTEKGKDVELRCDPISGHTALYWYRQSLGQGLEFLIYFQGNSAPDKSGLPSDRFSAERTGGSVSTLTIQRTQQEDSAVYLCASSSGGLMNTEAFFGQGTRLTVV.

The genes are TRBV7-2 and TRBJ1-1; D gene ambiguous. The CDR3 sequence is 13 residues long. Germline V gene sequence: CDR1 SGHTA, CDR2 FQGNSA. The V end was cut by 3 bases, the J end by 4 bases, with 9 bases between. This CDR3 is CASSLNSATEAFF. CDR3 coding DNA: TGTGCCAGCAGCTTGAACAGTGCCACTGAAGCTTTCTTT.

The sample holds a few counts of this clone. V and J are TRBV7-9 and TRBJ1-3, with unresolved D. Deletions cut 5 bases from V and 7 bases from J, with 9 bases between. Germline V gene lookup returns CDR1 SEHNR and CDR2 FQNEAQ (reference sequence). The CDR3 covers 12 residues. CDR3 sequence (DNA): TGTGCCAGCAGCCCCTACGAGAACACCATATATTTT. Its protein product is CASSPYENTIYF. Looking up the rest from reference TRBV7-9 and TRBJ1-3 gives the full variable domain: DTGVSQNPRHKITKRGQNVTFRCDPISEHNRLYWYRQTLGQGPEFLTYFQNEAQLEKSRLLSDRFSAERPKGSFSTLEIQRTEQGDSAMYLCASSPYENTIYFGEGSWLTVV.